The T cell receptor (beta chain) described here comes from a study of blood T cell repertoires in COVID-19. Study information: The study drew acute and convalescent COVID-19 samples from the United States, Italy and Spain.

Per the germline V gene, CDR1 is SGDLS and CDR2 is YYNGEE. Trimming stripped 2 bases from V and 7 bases from J, with 34 bases between. This CDR3 is 21 amino acids long. Assay used: immunoSEQ multiplex PCR; TCRdb lists only in-frame clones, some missing. The table shows tens of thousands of clones, with just over 90% occurring only once. The chain is built from TRBV9 and TRBJ2-1; possible D gene TRBD2, 6 bases. The material sequenced was peripheral blood. This receptor was obtained from a human donor in a cohort sampled during active COVID-19. CDR3 in amino acids: CASSVSSPRYRSGETTNEQFF. CDR3 nucleotides: TGTGCCAGCAGCGTTTCAAGTCCTAGGTATCGGTCGGGAGAGACCACAAATGAGCAGTTCTTC. The whole variable domain, filled in from reference TRBV9 and TRBJ2-1, reads DSGVTQTPKHLITATGQRVTLRCSPRSGDLSVYWYQQSLDQGLQFLIQYYNGEERAKGNILERFSAQQFPDLHSELNLSSLELGDSALYFCASSVSSPRYRSGETTNEQFFGPGTRLTVL.